Below, 16 T cell receptor beta chains from the same sample are listed, as sequenced in a study of T cell responses to AZD1222 COVID-19 vaccine. Repertoires were generated with immunoSEQ multiplex PCR, while TCRdb's copy carries only in-frame clones and drops some. The table has just under 75,000 clones, around 80% seen once. The starting material was peripheral blood, obtained 28 days after the second AZD1222 dose. These receptor sequences come from an adult who received the AZD1222 COVID-19 vaccine.

The chain uses TRBV7-9 and TRBJ1-1, with 9 bases matching TRBD1. The CDR3 is 15 residues long. V dropped 1 base and J dropped 6; count of bases not matched to a gene: 6. CDR1 is SEHNR, CDR2 FQNEAQ, per germline (reference sequence). The CDR3 is CASSLGGTGRAEAFF. CDR3 bases: TGTGCCAGCAGCTTAGGAGGGACAGGGAGGGCTGAAGCTTTCTTT.

The count of this clone is one. The V and J genes are TRBV6-2 or TRBV6-3 and TRBJ2-1; tentatively, D is TRBD1 or TRBD2 (5 bases each). Deletions cut 6 bases from V and 7 bases from J, with 16 bases between. There are 14 residues in the CDR3. The germline V gene encodes CDR1 MNHEY and CDR2 SVGEGT. In DNA, the CDR3 is TGTGCCAGCAGATACCTGGGGGAGCGGAATGAGCAGTTCTTC. This gives the protein CASRYLGERNEQFF.

This clone was found once. The V and J genes are TRBV3-1 (or the pseudogene TRBV3-2) and TRBJ2-3; 7 bases are a match to TRBD2. Germline CDR1 reads LGHDT; CDR2 reads YNNKEL (reference sequence). Unmatched junction bases numbered 9, after V lost 6 bases and J lost 0 bases. The CDR3 loop spans 16 amino acids. The CDR3 reads CASSRIGTISTDTQYF. CDR3 in DNA: TGTGCCAGCAGTCGTATAGGGACTATTAGCACAGATACGCAGTATTTT.

The DNA for the CDR3 is TGTGCCAGCAGCCAAGTAGTTTCCGGAGTAGATGGCTACACCTTC. Translating it yields CASSQVVSGVDGYTF. This chain links TRBV7-9 with TRBJ1-2; no definite D call. The germline V gene encodes CDR1 SEHNR and CDR2 FQNEAQ (reference sequence). V was clipped by 5 bases and J by 6 bases, with 19 bases between them. The CDR3 consists of 15 residues.

The rearrangement uses TRBV30 and TRBJ2-5, with 8 bases lining up with TRBD1. Germline CDR1 GTSNPN, CDR2 SVGIG (reference sequence). Losses at the gene ends were 4 bases for V and 5 bases for J; bases not matched to a gene: 9. This CDR3 comprises 14 residues. CDR3 nucleotides: TGTGCCTGGAAACCGGGACAGGCCGGCGAGACCCAGTACTTC. This sequence encodes CAWKPGQAGETQYF.

V is TRBV2 and J is TRBJ2-1; unclear D gene. The germline gives CDR1 SNHLY, CDR2 FYNNEI. Deletions cut 4 bases from V and 6 bases from J, with 7 bases between. CDR3 length: 12 residues. The CDR3 is CASSVGFNEQFF. The CDR3 bases are TGTGCCAGCAGTGTGGGGTTCAATGAGCAGTTCTTC.

This chain joins TRBV7-2 and TRBJ1-5; D remains unclear. The CDR3 contains 12 residues. The V gene's germline CDR1 is SGHTA and CDR2 FQGNSA. The V end lost 3 bases, the J end lost 6 bases, and 6 bases lay between the germline ends. CDR3 bases: TGTGCCAGCAGCTTGGAGGGTCAGCCCCAGCATTTT. This translates into CASSLEGQPQHF.

The rearrangement links TRBV18 to TRBJ1-2; possible D gene TRBD1, 6 bases. Germline V CDR1 and CDR2: KGHSH, LQKENI. The CDR3 loop spans 14 amino acids. Deletions cut 5 bases from V and 8 bases from J, with 18 bases between. The CDR3 is CASSWRRGPDGYTF. Written as DNA, the CDR3 is TGTGCCAGCTCATGGCGCAGGGGACCAGACGGCTACACCTTC.

In its sample, this clone was seen once. The chain employs TRBV5-8 and TRBJ2-1; 8 positions agree with TRBD2. CDR1 SGHTS and CDR2 YDEGEE come from the germline V gene. The ends lost 4 bases at V and 6 bases at J; junction bases unmatched: 9. This CDR3 has 15 residues. The DNA of the CDR3 is TGTGCCAGCAGCCTTCGGGAGGGGAGAGGCAATGAGCAGTTCTTC. The encoded protein is CASSLREGRGNEQFF.

The CDR3 DNA follows: TGTGCCAGCAGCCCGGAAAGCTGGACAGCAACTAATGAAAAACTGTTTTTT. Protein: CASSPESWTATNEKLFF. The chain recombines TRBV7-9 with TRBJ1-4, with a possible D match to TRBD1 (6 bases). CDR3 length: 17 residues. Germline V gene data show CDR1 as SEHNR and CDR2 as FQNEAQ (reference sequence). Deletions cut 5 bases from V and 0 bases from J, with 16 bases between.

This clone was picked up a small number of times. This chain uses TRBV30 with TRBJ1-5; 9 bases fit TRBD1. CDR3 length: 14 residues. V was clipped by 0 bases and J by 6 bases; unmatched bases: 3. CDR1 is GTSNPN and CDR2 is SVGIG in the germline V gene (reference sequence). CDR3 sequence reads: CAWSVGQGSQPQHF. CDR3 in DNA: TGTGCCTGGAGTGTGGGACAGGGCAGTCAGCCCCAGCATTTT.

The chain carries TRBV6-6 and TRBJ2-5; TRBD2 matches 11 bases. Germline values: CDR1 MNHNY, CDR2 SVGAGI (reference sequence). Germline trimming cut 5 bases from V and 4 bases from J; bases unmatched to any gene: 9. The CDR3 is made up of 16 amino acids. CDR3 coding DNA: TGTGCCAGCAGTGCTGCTAGCGGGGGGATGCGAGAGACCCAGTACTTC. Translating it yields CASSAASGGMRETQYF.

V usage is TRBV13 and J usage is TRBJ2-7; no reliable D call. Trimming removed 1 base from V and 6 bases from J, with 7 bases in between. Germline V gene sequence: CDR1 PRHDT, CDR2 FYEKMQ (reference sequence). The CDR3 consists of 12 residues. The CDR3 protein is CASSLEPGEQYF. In DNA form, the CDR3 reads TGTGCCAGCAGCTTAGAGCCAGGCGAGCAGTACTTC.

The V and J genes are TRBV28 and TRBJ2-5; 8 bases line up with TRBD1. Unmatched junction bases numbered 11, after V lost 3 bases and J lost 5 bases. The germline V gene encodes CDR1 MDHEN and CDR2 SYDVKM. The CDR3 is made up of 16 amino acids. The chain's CDR3 is CASSLAGTGLRETQYF. In DNA form, the CDR3 reads TGTGCCAGCAGTTTGGCCGGGACAGGATTGCGGGAGACCCAGTACTTC.

The V and J genes are TRBV30 and TRBJ1-3, with D possibly being TRBD1 (5 bases). Germline V gives CDR1 GTSNPN, CDR2 SVGIG (reference sequence). CDR3 length: 14 residues. Trimming removed 3 bases from V and 0 bases from J, with 9 bases in between. The CDR3 DNA reads as TGTGCCTGGAGACAGGACCCCTCTGGAAACACCATATATTTT. Translation: CAWRQDPSGNTIYF.

The chain combines TRBV18 with TRBJ2-1; D unresolved. Trimming took 3 bases from V and 5 from J, leaving 14 bases between them. Germline CDR1 and CDR2: KGHSH and LQKENI. This CDR3 is 15 amino acids long. CDR3 protein: CASSPMGANNNEQFF. The DNA of the CDR3 is TGTGCCAGCTCACCTATGGGCGCGAACAACAATGAGCAGTTCTTC.